This TCR beta chain derives from a study of blood T cell repertoires in COVID-19. Study-level information: Collection of acute and convalescent COVID-19 samples took place in the United States, Italy and Spain. In each case, the material was cDNA or gDNA derived from T cells, B-cell-depleted T cells, or PBMCs.

Germline CDR1 SNHLY, CDR2 FYNNEI. Trimming at V came to 6 bases and at J to 0 bases, leaving 6 bases not matched to a gene. The CDR3 loop spans 16 amino acids. Per the study methods: Reference gene primer amplification gave nucleated cell count estimates. This table comes from immunoSEQ multiplex PCR, and its TCRdb copy is limited to in-frame clones, with some not included. V, J and clone size were drawn from that table, and D and trimming were deduced from the DNA. The sample has 200,000 to 250,000 clones, 85% to 90% seen once. The rearrangement uses TRBV2 and TRBJ2-7, with 12 positions matching TRBD2. What was sequenced was peripheral blood. The TCR sequence derives from a man aged 55 to 70 with acute or convalescent COVID-19. CDR3 loop: CASSATSGRSSYEQYF. In DNA, the CDR3 is TGTGCCAGCAGCGCCACTAGCGGGAGGTCCTCCTACGAGCAGTACTTC.